The next 30 T cell receptor beta chains were all read from a single sample in a study of blood T cell repertoires in COVID-19. The repertoire was sequenced with immunoSEQ multiplex PCR; TCRdb's copy has only in-frame clones and lacks some. The data show 200,000 to 250,000 clones, around 80% seen once. The sequenced sample was PBMCs or T cells enriched from blood (not recorded which). These receptors originate from a man aged 35 to 55 who had recovered from COVID-19.

The rearrangement links TRBV7-2 to TRBJ2-5, with 16 bases aligning to TRBD2. The germline V gene has CDR1 SGHTA and CDR2 FQGNSA. CDR3 length: 18 residues. The J segment lost 5 bases and the V segment lost 5 bases, leaving 11 bases of the junction unmatched. CDR3 sequence (DNA): TGTGCCAGCAGCCCGGGGGGACTAGCGGGAGGGCGCGGGGAGACCCAGTACTTC. Translated: CASSPGGLAGGRGETQYF.

The CDR3 loop is CASNLRGPQEPLHF. The CDR3, as DNA: TGTGCCAGCAACCTGCGGGGTCCCCAGGAGCCCCTCCACTTT. The chain joins TRBV11-2 to TRBJ1-6, with unresolved D. Germline CDR1 reads SGHAT; CDR2 reads FQNNGV. V lost 7 bases and J 13 bases, leaving 20 bases between the germline ends. The CDR3 totals 14 residues.

V usage is TRBV28 and J usage is TRBJ2-6; D is perhaps TRBD2 (5 bases). The CDR3 is made up of 14 amino acids. V was pared by 5 bases and J by 2 bases, with 7 bases between. The germline V gene has CDR1 MDHEN and CDR2 SYDVKM. In nucleotides, the CDR3 is TGTGCCAGCAGTACGGGGACTGGGGCCAACGTCCTGACTTTC. It yields the protein CASSTGTGANVLTF.

The CDR3 DNA is TGTGCCAGCACTCTGGGACAGCTGCCCTCCTACGAGCAGTACTTC. It specifies CASTLGQLPSYEQYF. The chain has TRBV7-9 and TRBJ2-7, with 7 bases that match TRBD1. The length of the CDR3 is 15 residues. J gave up 0 bases and V 7 bases, and 9 bases lay outside the gene matches. The germline V gene encodes CDR1 SEHNR and CDR2 FQNEAQ (reference sequence).

The CDR3 sequence is CASSPDRGKGYTF. CDR3 DNA sequence: TGTGCCAGCAGCCCTGACAGGGGCAAAGGCTACACCTTC. The chain couples TRBV13 to TRBJ1-2; 8 nucleotides match TRBD1. The trim removed 5 bases at V and 8 bases at J, leaving 7 bases unmatched. Germline V gene sequence: CDR1 PRHDT, CDR2 FYEKMQ (reference sequence). The CDR3 contains 13 residues. Supplemented by reference TRBV13 and TRBJ1-2, the full variable domain reads AAGVIQSPRHLIKEKRETATLKCYPIPRHDTVYWYQQGPGQDPQFLISFYEKMQSDKGSIPDRFSAQQFSDYHSELNMSSLELGDSALYFCASSPDRGKGYTFGSGTRLTVV.

This clone was observed many times. The rearrangement links TRBV5-1 to TRBJ2-7; 10 nucleotides line up with TRBD1. The CDR3 sequence is 15 residues long. The germline V gene encodes CDR1 SGHRS and CDR2 YFSETQ. The trim removed 7 bases at V and 7 bases at J, leaving 14 bases unmatched. The CDR3 loop is CASRGGGTGAREQYF. The CDR3 nucleotides read TGCGCCAGCCGAGGGGGCGGGACAGGGGCGAGAGAGCAGTACTTC.

This clone was seen just once. In DNA, the CDR3 is TGTGCCACCAGCAGAGATCTCGCACAGTATAATTCACCCCTCCACTTT. It encodes CATSRDLAQYNSPLHF. This chain links TRBV15 with TRBJ1-6; D is uncertain. Germline CDR1 is LNHNV and CDR2 is YYDKDF (reference sequence). CDR3 length equals 16 residues. V lost 0 bases and J lost 4, with 10 bases in between.

The chain carries TRBV5-1 and TRBJ1-1; D not resolved. Germline V CDR1 and CDR2: SGHRS, YFSETQ. The V end lost 0 bases, the J end lost 0 bases, and 6 bases lay between the germline ends. This CDR3 region has 14 residues. CDR3 amino acids: CASSLVEVNTEAFF. The CDR3 DNA is TGCGCCAGCAGCTTGGTCGAGGTGAACACTGAAGCTTTCTTT.

V and J are TRBV6-5 and TRBJ2-7; D gene unclear. The germline V gene has CDR1 MNHEY and CDR2 SVGAGI. The CDR3 extends over 14 amino acids. Trimming left V 6 bases short and J 1 base short, with 13 bases between. The CDR3 DNA sequence: TGTGCCAGCAGGCCCCGACTGACGTCCTACGAGCAGTACTTC. Its protein is CASRPRLTSYEQYF.

The rearrangement uses TRBV18 and TRBJ2-2; unclear D gene. The CDR3 is made up of 13 amino acids. Trimming removed 6 bases from V and 5 bases from J, with 10 bases in between. Germline V gives CDR1 KGHSH, CDR2 LQKENI. CDR3 in DNA: TGTGCCAGCTCTCCCACAGTGACCGGGGAGCTGTTTTTT. It is translated as CASSPTVTGELFF.

The rearrangement uses TRBV25-1 and TRBJ1-1; 7 bases are shared with TRBD1. J was trimmed by 10 bases and V by 2 bases; bases with no gene match: 7. The CDR3 runs 13 residues. The germline gives CDR1 MGHDK, CDR2 SYGVNS. In nucleotides, the CDR3 is TGTGCCAGCAGTGAACGGGACAGCCGCGGAGCTTTCTTT. This sequence encodes CASSERDSRGAFF.

This chain connects TRBV27 to TRBJ1-3, with D maybe TRBD1 (6 bases). The germline gives CDR1 MNHEY, CDR2 SMNVEV (reference sequence). The germline V and J ends were trimmed by 3 bases and 8 bases, with 14 bases remaining between them. The CDR3 is 14 residues long. The CDR3 protein is CASSFKGDEDTIYF. The CDR3 DNA is TGTGCCAGCAGTTTTAAGGGGGATGAAGACACCATATATTTT.

This clone appeared a single time. This chain connects TRBV10-3 to TRBJ2-3; TRBD1 matches at 9 bases. Germline values: CDR1 ENHRY, CDR2 SYGVKD. The CDR3 length is 15 residues. Unmatched junction bases numbered 8, after V lost 5 bases and J lost 5 bases. CDR3 protein: CAISSRDRAGDTQYF. In nucleotides, the CDR3 is TGTGCCATCAGTTCCCGGGACAGGGCGGGAGATACGCAGTATTTT.

This chain links TRBV5-4 with TRBJ2-7; D ambiguous. This CDR3 contains 13 residues. Germline CDR1 reads SGHNT; CDR2 reads YYREEE (reference sequence). V was clipped by 4 bases and J by 3 bases, with 11 bases between them. CDR3 amino acids: CASSPAEGYEQYF. For the CDR3, the DNA is TGTGCCAGCAGCCCCGCGGAAGGCTACGAGCAGTACTTC.

The chain joins TRBV5-1 to TRBJ1-1; tentatively, D is TRBD1 (6 bases). Trimming removed 6 bases at V and 5 bases at J, with 14 bases between. The CDR3 is made up of 13 amino acids. Germline V lookup: CDR1 SGHRS, CDR2 YFSETQ. The CDR3 sequence is CASTQARGTEAFF. The CDR3 region has the DNA TGCGCCAGCACCCAGGCCAGGGGAACTGAAGCTTTCTTT.

V gene TRBV7-9 combines with J gene TRBJ1-3; TRBD1 matches 8 bases. Trimming at V came to 4 bases and at J to 4 bases, leaving 12 bases not matched to a gene. The germline V gene encodes CDR1 SEHNR and CDR2 FQNEAQ (reference sequence). The length of the CDR3 is 17 residues. This CDR3 reads CASSSLMDRAAGNTIYF. The CDR3 nucleotides are TGTGCCAGCAGCTCTTTAATGGACAGGGCCGCCGGAAACACCATATATTTT.

This clone was counted only a few times. Without the conserved terminal phenylalanine or tryptophan, this CDR3 likely stems from a read error. The DNA is left out, because the CDR3 cannot be placed on it with certainty; the CDR3 is given as TCRdb lists it. The chain is built from TRBV13 and TRBJ1-2; the D call in the table, TRBD1, was not verified against the DNA. The CDR3 totals 12 residues, both ends included. Germline CDR1 reads PRHDT; CDR2 reads FYEKMQ (reference sequence). The CDR3 loop is CASSLGDRGTRL.

The rearrangement joins TRBV7-2 to TRBJ2-3, with 9 bases that match TRBD2. The V gene's germline CDR1 is SGHTA and CDR2 FQGNSA. This CDR3 is built from 17 residues. J gave up 0 bases and V 3 bases, and 7 bases lay outside the gene matches. Here the CDR3 DNA reads TGTGCCAGCAGCTTTTCGACTAGCGGAGATAGCACAGATACGCAGTATTTT. Translating gives CASSFSTSGDSTDTQYF.

The chain combines TRBV2 with TRBJ1-2; D gene ambiguous. Trimming removed 3 bases at V and 4 bases at J, with 9 bases between. The CDR3 totals 13 residues. CDR1 and CDR2 from the germline V gene are SNHLY and FYNNEI. CDR3 loop: CASSEEVGYGYTF. Here the CDR3 DNA reads TGTGCCAGCAGTGAGGAGGTAGGCTATGGCTACACCTTC.

The chain carries TRBV2 and TRBJ2-7, with TRBD1 identical over 11 bases. The CDR3 spans 13 residues. CDR1 and CDR2 from the germline V gene are SNHLY and FYNNEI. Losses at the gene ends were 7 bases for V and 4 bases for J; bases not matched to a gene: 3. DNA for the CDR3: TGTGCCAGCAACCGGGACAGGGGGTACGAGCAGTACTTC. As protein: CASNRDRGYEQYF.

J is TRBJ1-2 and V is TRBV4-1, with D maybe TRBD1 (6 bases). CDR1 is MGHRA, CDR2 YSYEKL, per germline. Trimming pared 3 bases from V and 4 bases from J, leaving 18 bases between. The CDR3 has 16 residues. The CDR3 sequence is CASSQGAPQQGYGYTF. In DNA, the CDR3 is TGCGCCAGCAGCCAGGGAGCCCCACAACAGGGCTATGGCTACACCTTC.

For this clone: The sample has other DNA sequences that encode this CDR3 too. The chain uses TRBV19 and TRBJ1-1, with D possibly matching TRBD1 (5 bases). V lost 8 bases to trimming and J lost 3 bases, with 16 bases between them. Germline-derived CDR1 and CDR2 are LNHDA and SQIVND (reference sequence). The CDR3 consists of 14 residues. The CDR3 sequence: CASLPDDRDTEAFF. The CDR3 nucleotides read TGTGCCAGTCTCCCCGACGACAGAGACACTGAAGCTTTCTTT.

This clone was recorded once. The gene calls are TRBV29-1 and TRBJ2-5, with D perhaps TRBD1 (5 bases). Trimming left V 3 bases short and J 4 bases short, with 9 bases between. The CDR3 sequence is 12 residues long. Germline CDR1 is SQVTM and CDR2 is ANQGSEA. Written as DNA, the CDR3 is TGCAGCGTTGATGGGCAGGGAGAGACCCAGTACTTC. This codes for CSVDGQGETQYF. The whole variable domain, remainder taken from reference TRBV29-1 and TRBJ2-5, is SAVISQKPSRDICQRGTSLTIQCQVDSQVTMMFWYRQQPGQSLTLIATANQGSEATYESGFVIDKFPISRPNLTFSTLTVSNMSPEDSSIYLCSVDGQGETQYFGPGTRLLVL.

V usage is TRBV7-9 and J usage is TRBJ2-3; D possibly corresponds to TRBD2 (5 bases). Germline V CDR1 and CDR2: SEHNR, FQNEAQ (reference sequence). CDR3 length equals 17 residues. The V end was cut by 1 base, the J end by 5 bases, with 19 bases between. The CDR3 DNA reads TGTGCCAGCAGCTTAGGCGGAGTGGGGAGTAAGAGAGATACGCAGTATTTT. Translation gives CASSLGGVGSKRDTQYF. Complete variable domain (other parts from reference TRBV7-9 and TRBJ2-3): DTGVSQNPRHKITKRGQNVTFRCDPISEHNRLYWYRQTLGQGPEFLTYFQNEAQLEKSRLLSDRFSAERPKGSFSTLEIQRTEQGDSAMYLCASSLGGVGSKRDTQYFGPGTRLTVL.

The V call is TRBV9, the J call TRBJ2-1, with 9 bases that match TRBD1. After removal of 3 bases from V and 5 bases from J, the junction contained 9 bases not matched to a gene. Germline V gene sequence: CDR1 SGDLS, CDR2 YYNGEE. The CDR3 sequence is 16 residues long. The CDR3: CASSGPGTGNHNEQFF. The CDR3 DNA follows: TGTGCCAGCAGCGGACCCGGGACAGGGAACCACAATGAGCAGTTCTTC.

The V and J genes are TRBV7-3 and TRBJ2-3; TRBD1 matches 7 bases. In germline, CDR1 is SGHTA, CDR2 FQGTGA. This CDR3 has 15 amino acids. Germline trimming cut 3 bases from V and 0 bases from J; bases unmatched to any gene: 3. The CDR3 DNA reads TGTGCCAGCAGCTTGACAGGGCTTAGCACAGATACGCAGTATTTT. Protein sequence: CASSLTGLSTDTQYF.

This clone was observed a single time. The chain has TRBV23-1 and TRBJ2-1; D might be TRBD2 (6 bases). TRBV23-1 is flagged as an ORF with uncertain function. The CDR3 has 18 residues. Deletions cut 3 bases from V and 1 base from J, with 19 bases between. This CDR3 is CASSQGGQRKKSYNEQFF. For the CDR3, the DNA is TGCGCCAGCAGTCAGGGGGGTCAAAGAAAGAAATCCTACAATGAGCAGTTCTTC.

This rearrangement joins TRBV19 to TRBJ1-2; D is undetermined. Trimming removed 7 bases from V and 9 bases from J, with 21 bases in between. This CDR3 region has 14 residues. Germline loops: CDR1 LNHDA, CDR2 SQIVND (reference sequence). CDR3 loop: CASTAHDGLSRYTF. The CDR3 coding sequence is TGTGCCAGTACCGCGCACGACGGACTTAGTCGCTACACCTTC. Combining the CDR3 with reference TRBV19 and TRBJ1-2 gives the whole variable domain DGGITQSPKYLFRKEGQNVTLSCEQNLNHDAMYWYRQDPGQGLRLIYYSQIVNDFQKGDIAEGYSVSREKKESFPLTVTSAQKNPTAFYLCASTAHDGLSRYTFGSGTRLTVV.

The CDR3 coding sequence is TGTGCCAGCAGGGGACTAGCGCGTTCCTACGAGCAGTACTTC. Translated, it gives CASRGLARSYEQYF. V and J are TRBV6-5 and TRBJ2-7; the match to TRBD2 covers 10 bases. Germline CDR1 MNHEY, CDR2 SVGAGI. Trimming removed 6 bases from V and 1 base from J; junction bases left unmatched: 3. This CDR3 spans 14 amino acids.

This chain uses TRBV13 with TRBJ1-5, with 11 bases identical to TRBD1. V lost 5 bases, J lost 4 bases, and 1 base stayed unmatched. The germline CDR1 and CDR2 sequences are PRHDT and FYEKMQ (reference sequence). The CDR3 spans 14 residues. As DNA, the CDR3 is TGTGCCAGCAGCCGGGACAGGGGGAATCAGCCCCAGCATTTT. Translated, it gives CASSRDRGNQPQHF.